The clone carrying this T cell receptor beta chain was seen repeatedly, ten times or more. The CDR3 is 15 amino acids. With 4 bases removed from V and 7 bases from J, the gap between germline ends came to 16 bases. CDR1 and CDR2 from the germline V gene are SGHTA and FQGNSA. This entry belongs to a study of CD8+CD57+ T cells in acquired aplastic anemia. Turning to the study itself: DNA from sorted CD4+ and CD8+ cells averaged about 3.2 ug.

The patients chosen for sequencing had shown expansion of CD8+CD57+ cells (detected by flow cytometry). Among the patients, none had received any therapy at the time of blood sampling. Genomic DNA provided the template from which TCR beta VDJ and CDR3 profiles were obtained. TCRdb re-called the reads through MiXCR, storing one row per CDR3 protein. The sample holds 150,000 to 200,000 distinct CDR3 sequences, 48% seen once. This receptor was obtained from a human donor with aplastic anemia. Sample: sorted CD4+, CD8+, or CD8+CD57+ T cells (not recorded which) from PBMCs. The chain has TRBV7-2 and TRBJ2-2; TRBD1 is a possible D gene (6 bases). CDR3 DNA sequence: TGTGCCAGCAGCTACACGACAGGTGGCGGCGGGGAGCTGTTTTTT. Residues: CASSYTTGGGGELFF.